The source of this TCR beta chain is a study of blood T cell repertoires in COVID-19 (dated by TCRdb to about 2020). Concerning the study at large: The collaborator samples originated in the United States, Italy and Spain and spanned the acute and convalescent phases of COVID-19. The samples were drawn from the first 160 participants of the ongoing ImmuneRACE study and from 1,254 subjects provided by 6 global collaborators. The repertoires were released in a freely available public database intended as a resource for research on the immune response to SARS-CoV-2. Deeply sampled blood TCRbeta repertoires from subjects exposed to, actively infected with, or recovered from COVID-19 were included in the dataset. The sample metadata nearly always contained a de-identified subject ID, COVID-19 status, age in years and sex. Where HLA class I and class II types were available, the types were taken from metadata supplied by the sample provider, not from assay-based typing. The prospective study material was composed of cDNA or gDNA derived from T cells, B-cell-depleted T cells, or PBMCs.

Including the terminal cysteine and phenylalanine, the CDR3 comprises 15 residues. CDR3 DNA is the only sequence kept; it has 45 bases, read in frame from the first base. Trimming removed 6 bases from V and 1 base from J, leaving 10 bases between the germline ends. The germline V gene yields SNHLY for CDR1 and FYNNEI for CDR2. In Seattle, one collaborating source enrolled patients while the infection was active and tracked those patients longitudinally over the course of disease. Collaborating institutions collected whole blood in K2EDTA tubes following their own protocols. For TCRbeta analysis, collaborator samples were shipped as frozen whole blood, as isolated PBMCs, or as DNA extracted from either sample type. Concerning this clone itself: What antigen it recognizes has not been identified. It has no much larger one-base neighbor in the sample; base qualities were not kept.

The immunoSEQ Assay, a bias-controlled multiplex PCR, was used to amplify TCRbeta CDR3 regions from genomic DNA. The published analysis was carried out like this. The number of nucleated cells in each sample was estimated from the amplification of reference gene primers within the assay. Sequence reads were collapsed and filtered to measure the absolute abundance of every unique TCRbeta CDR3 rearrangement. For each sample, productive Simpson clonality was calculated as the square root of Simpson's diversity index across productive rearrangements. TCRdb retrieved this table from immuneACCESS and kept in-frame rearrangements only. Not all clones are present; in checked studies, unresolved V genes account for under half, and no reason is known for the remainder. The V and J calls and clone size come from that table; D and trimming were worked out from the DNA. Present in this sample are around 370,000 clones, about nine tenths of which were seen just once. Just under 7.5% of the sample rests with the top ten.

Study-level results and caveats: The amount of clinical and demographic metadata varied by source and participant and was provided uncurated.

The chain joins TRBV2 to TRBJ2-6, with the D gene not confidently named. The sequence was collected from a woman in her 70s with COVID-19, enrolled during active disease. Material: peripheral blood. The nucleotide sequence is given as TGTGCCAGCAGCCCCGGTGAATCTGGGGCCAACGTCCTGACTTTC. Its translation reads: CASSPGESGANVLTF. Here the CDR3 is joined to the reference TRBV2 and TRBJ2-6 genes, and the full variable domain is: EPEVTQTPSHQVTQMGQEVILRCVPISNHLYFYWYRQILGQKVEFLVSFYNNEISEKSEIFDDQFSVERPDGSNFTLKIRSTKLEDSAMYFCASSPGESGANVLTFGAGSRLTVL.